These T cell receptor beta chains were read from a single sample in a study of blood T cell repertoires in COVID-19. The table came from immunoSEQ multiplex PCR; TCRdb's copy has only in-frame clones and leaves some out. The table records 150,000 to 200,000 clones, around 86% of them present only once. The sample taken for sequencing was peripheral blood. The receptors shown here come from a man between 18 and 35 years old with acute or convalescent COVID-19. Both conserved end residues are part of each CDR3. Fields, in order: V gene, D gene, clone size, J gene, CDR3 DNA, CDR3 protein. The D gene is left open where the match is weak. Clone sizes are given selectively: once, few, many, or a class where the clone is expanded.

>TRBV7-2|NA|once|TRBJ2-2
TGTGCCAGCAGCTTAGACAGAAACACCGGGGAGCTGTTTTTT
CASSLDRNTGELFF
>TRBV28|NA|once|TRBJ1-1
TGTGCCAGCAGTTTAGGGCAGGTGAACACTGAAGCTTTCTTT
CASSLGQVNTEAFF
>TRBV30|TRBD1|NA|TRBJ1-6
TGTGCCTGGAGGGGGACAGAGAGGCCCTATAATTCACCCCTCCACTTT
CAWRGTERPYNSPLHF
>TRBV6-2/TRBV6-3|TRBD1|NA|TRBJ1-5
TGTGCCAGCAGCCGACAGGGTGGCAATCAGCCCCAGCATTTT
CASSRQGGNQPQHF
>TRBV5-1|TRBD1|once|TRBJ1-3
TGCGCCAGCAGCTTGGCGGGACAGAGCTCTGGAAACACCATATATTTT
CASSLAGQSSGNTIYF
>TRBV19|NA|NA|TRBJ1-1
TGTGCCAGTAGTTGGGCCGCTGAAGCTTTCTTT
CASSWAAEAFF
>TRBV6-5|TRBD1|NA|TRBJ1-5
TGTGCCAGCAGTCTTCACAGGGGCGGCAATCAGCCCCAGCATTTT
CASSLHRGGNQPQHF
>TRBV2|NA|NA|TRBJ1-2
TGTGCCAGCAGTGAAATAGGGGGCTATGGCTACACCTTC
CASSEIGGYGYTF
>TRBV18|TRBD1|NA|TRBJ2-7
TGTGCCAGCTCACCACGGACAGGGGCTCGCGAGCAGTACTTC
CASSPRTGAREQYF
>TRBV4-2|TRBD1|NA|TRBJ1-6
TGTGCCAGCAGCCAAGCTCGACAGGGAAAGGGTAATTCACCCCTCCACTTT
CASSQARQGKGNSPLHF
>TRBV10-3|NA|NA|TRBJ2-2
TGTGCCATCACCCGAGGGCCGAACACCGGGGAGCTGTTTTTT
CAITRGPNTGELFF
>TRBV2|NA|once|TRBJ1-3
TGTGCCAGCAGTGAGGGAGGGGGATCTGGAAACACCATATATTTT
CASSEGGGSGNTIYF
>TRBV18|TRBD1|NA|TRBJ1-1
TGTGCCAGCTCACCAGAAGACAGGGTATACACTGAAGCTTTCTTT
CASSPEDRVYTEAFF
>TRBV10-3|TRBD1|once|TRBJ1-1
TGTGCCATCAGTGAAACAGGGGCTACTTTGAACACTGAAGCTTTCTTT
CAISETGATLNTEAFF
>TRBV30|NA|NA|TRBJ1-4
TGTGCCTGGAGTGTACTTAGGGGCGGAACTAATGAAAAACTGTTTTTT
CAWSVLRGGTNEKLFF
>TRBV30|TRBD2|NA|TRBJ2-7
TGTGCCTGGACGCGGGGGGGATCCTACGAGCAGTACTTC
CAWTRGGSYEQYF
>TRBV4-2|TRBD1|few|TRBJ1-2
TGTGCCAGCAGCCCCAGGGGGACAGCCTTCTATGGCTACACCTTC
CASSPRGTAFYGYTF
>TRBV11-1|NA|NA|TRBJ2-7
TGTGCCAGCAGCTCCTCGGTGCGATCCTACGAGCAGTACTTC
CASSSSVRSYEQYF
>TRBV4-1|NA|NA|TRBJ1-2
TGCGCCAGCAGCCAAGATAGGGGAGGCTATGGCTACACCTTC
CASSQDRGGYGYTF
>TRBV10-3|TRBD1|NA|TRBJ1-4
TGTGCCATCAGTAACCGGGACAGTGAAAAACTGTTTTTT
CAISNRDSEKLFF
>TRBV15|TRBD2|NA|TRBJ2-3
TGTGCCACCAGCAGACCCGGGGGGGCAGCAGATACGCAGTATTTT
CATSRPGGAADTQYF
>TRBV11-3|NA|NA|TRBJ1-2
TGTGCCAGCAGCCCAGCTAACTATGGCTACACCTTC
CASSPANYGYTF
>TRBV5-1|TRBD1|NA|TRBJ2-5
TGCGCCAGCAGCACGGGACAGTACGCGACCCAGTACTTC
CASSTGQYATQYF
>TRBV10-3|NA|NA|TRBJ2-5
TGTGCCATCAGTGAGATAGTTGCGGGGAGCCTCCAAGAGACCCAGTACTTC
CAISEIVAGSLQETQYF
>TRBV25-1|NA|NA|TRBJ1-2
TGTGCCAGCAGTGCCGGGGGCTATGGCTACACCTTC
CASSAGGYGYTF
>TRBV10-3|TRBD1|NA|TRBJ1-5
TGTGCCATCAGCGGGGGACAGTCCCACTCTAGTCAGCCCCAGCATTTT
CAISGGQSHSSQPQHF
>TRBV4-2|NA|NA|TRBJ1-1
TGTGCCAGCAGCCAAGATCCCACAGCAACTTTGAACACTGAAGCTTTCTTT
CASSQDPTATLNTEAFF
>TRBV2|NA|NA|TRBJ1-1
TGTGCCAGCAGTGAAAGGGAGCAGCTTGAAGCTTTCTTT
CASSEREQLEAFF
>TRBV9|NA|NA|TRBJ1-2
TGTGCCAGCAGCTCGTCCCCCATGGCTGGCTACACCTTC
CASSSSPMAGYTF
>TRBV30|TRBD1|few|TRBJ1-6
TGTGCCTGGAGTGTAGGCCCAGGGGGTTCACCCCTCCACTTT
CAWSVGPGGSPLHF
>TRBV5-1|NA|few|TRBJ1-2
TGCGCCAGCAGATGGACGGACACAGCTAACTATGGCTACACCTTC
CASRWTDTANYGYTF
>TRBV7-8|TRBD1|few|TRBJ1-1
TGTGCCAGCACCCTTATACTGACAGGGGCGAACACTGAAGCTTTCTTT
CASTLILTGANTEAFF
>TRBV25-1|TRBD1|NA|TRBJ2-5
TGTGCCAGCAGTCCGAAAAACAGGGGGCGGGGGACCCAGTACTTC
CASSPKNRGRGTQYF
>TRBV10-2|NA|NA|TRBJ2-3
TGCGCCAGCAGACAGGGGACTAGCACAGATACGCAGTATTTT
CASRQGTSTDTQYF
>TRBV10-1|NA|NA|TRBJ2-1
TGCGCCAGCAGTTCCCCGACTGGGAATGAGCAGTTCTTC
CASSSPTGNEQFF
>TRBV19|TRBD1|NA|TRBJ2-5
TGTGCCAGTAGTCCCGGGACAGAACAAGAGACCCAGTACTTC
CASSPGTEQETQYF
>TRBV19|TRBD1|NA|TRBJ1-6
TGTGCCAGTAGTATAAGTGGACAGGCAAATTCACCCCTCCACTTT
CASSISGQANSPLHF
>TRBV5-6|TRBD1|NA|TRBJ1-2
TGTGCCAGCAGTTCGACCGGGACAGGGTATGGCTACACCTTC
CASSSTGTGYGYTF
>TRBV21-1|NA|NA|TRBJ2-1
TGTGCCAGCACCCCGGGGGGGGAAAGCTCCTACAATGAGCAGTTCTTC
CASTPGGESSYNEQFF
>TRBV6-5|TRBD2|NA|TRBJ2-7
TGTGCCAGCAGTTACTCCGGACTAGGTTCCTACGAGCAGTACTTC
CASSYSGLGSYEQYF
>TRBV6-5|NA|NA|TRBJ1-4
TGTGCCAGCAACAGGGCAGGGACTAATGAAAAACTGTTTTTT
CASNRAGTNEKLFF
>TRBV30|NA|NA|TRBJ1-2
TGTGCCTGGAGTCGCGCAGGGGTAAACTATGGCTACACCTTC
CAWSRAGVNYGYTF
>TRBV23-1|NA|NA|TRBJ2-7
TGCGCCAGCAGTCAATCGAGGTTCTCGGAGCGGGCCCCCTACGAGCAGTACTTC
CASSQSRFSERAPYEQYF
>TRBV11-2|NA|NA|TRBJ2-7
TGTGCCAGCAGCTTAGGACAGGCAACCTACGAGCAGTACTTC
CASSLGQATYEQYF
>TRBV27|NA|NA|TRBJ1-2
TGTGCCAGCAGTTTATCAGGCACGAGGGCGAACTATGGCTACACCTTC
CASSLSGTRANYGYTF
>TRBV13|TRBD1|NA|TRBJ1-1
TGTGCCAGCAGCCTGACAGGGTTATGGAACACTGAAGCTTTCTTT
CASSLTGLWNTEAFF
>TRBV5-4|NA|NA|TRBJ1-1
TGTGCCAGCAGCCGTGCGGGCGTGAACACTGAAGCTTTCTTT
CASSRAGVNTEAFF
>TRBV19|NA|NA|TRBJ1-2
TGTGCCAGTAGTATCGGGGAGAACTATGGCTACACCTTC
CASSIGENYGYTF
>TRBV6-4|NA|NA|TRBJ1-1
TGTGCCAGCAGTGACGGCTTGAACACTGAAGCTTTCTTT
CASSDGLNTEAFF
>TRBV6-1|NA|NA|TRBJ2-3
TGTGCCAGCAGTGAAGCAGCAGGCAGCACAGATACGCAGTATTTT
CASSEAAGSTDTQYF
>TRBV27|TRBD2|NA|TRBJ2-1
TGTGCCAGCAGTTTATCAGGTGGCGGGGGGGCGTACAATGAGCAGTTCTTC
CASSLSGGGGAYNEQFF
>TRBV30|TRBD2|NA|TRBJ2-3
TGTGCCTGGAGTAAAAAAGGGGACTACCCCTACACAGATACGCAGTATTTT
CAWSKKGDYPYTDTQYF
>TRBV14|TRBD2|NA|TRBJ2-5
TGTGCCAGCAGCCCGGCCGGGGGGACAGAGACCCAGTACTTC
CASSPAGGTETQYF
>TRBV5-3|TRBD1|few|TRBJ1-1
TGTGCCAGATCGTGGGACAGGGGGACCACTGAAGCTTTCTTT
CARSWDRGTTEAFF